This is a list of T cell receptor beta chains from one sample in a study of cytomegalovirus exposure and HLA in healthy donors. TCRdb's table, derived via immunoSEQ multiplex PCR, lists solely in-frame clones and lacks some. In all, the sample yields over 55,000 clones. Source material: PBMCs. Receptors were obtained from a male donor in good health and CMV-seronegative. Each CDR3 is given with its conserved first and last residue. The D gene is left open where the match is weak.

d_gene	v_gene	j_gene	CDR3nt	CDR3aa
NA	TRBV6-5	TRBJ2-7	TGTGCCAGCAGTTACTCAACCGGGACATACTACGAGCAGTACTTC	CASSYSTGTYYEQYF
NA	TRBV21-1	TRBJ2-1	TGTGCCAGCAGCAAAGGTCGGGTTACTAGGGAGTTAGCGTCACCCTACAATGAGCAGTTCTTC	CASSKGRVTRELASPYNEQFF
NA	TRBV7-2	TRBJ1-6	TGTGCCAGCAGCCCCCAGGGAGGTGAGGGCTCACCCCTCCACTTT	CASSPQGGEGSPLHF
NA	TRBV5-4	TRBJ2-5	TGTGCCAGCAGCTTACAGGGTGAAGAGACCCAGTACTTC	CASSLQGEETQYF
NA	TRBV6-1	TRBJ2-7	TGTGCCAGCAGTGACAGACAGCGCGAGCAGTACTTC	CASSDRQREQYF
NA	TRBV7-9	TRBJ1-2	TGTGCCAGCAGCTTAGGGGGAGCGGTGAGCTATGGCTACACCTTC	CASSLGGAVSYGYTF
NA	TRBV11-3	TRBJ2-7	TGTGCCAGCAGCTTAGGGCCACAGTTCTCCAACGAGCAGTACTTC	CASSLGPQFSNEQYF
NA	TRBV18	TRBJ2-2	TGTGCCAGCTCCCAACTAAACGCTTTAGACACCGGGGAGCTGTTTTTT	CASSQLNALDTGELFF
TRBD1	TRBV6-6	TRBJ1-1	TGTGCCAGCAGTGTTACCGGGACAGAGAACACTGAAGCTTTCTTT	CASSVTGTENTEAFF
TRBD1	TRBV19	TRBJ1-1	TGTGCCAGTAGTGACAGGGGGAACACTGAAGCTTTCTTT	CASSDRGNTEAFF
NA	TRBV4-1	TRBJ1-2	TGCGCCAGCAGCCAAGTAGACAGTGATAACTATGGCTACACCTTC	CASSQVDSDNYGYTF
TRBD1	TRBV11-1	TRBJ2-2	TGTGCCAGCAGCTTAGTGTTCGGACAGGGAAAAGTCGGGGAGCTGTTTTTT	CASSLVFGQGKVGELFF
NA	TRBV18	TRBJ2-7	TGTGCCAGCTCACCACCGTATCGGGAGAGGCAGTACTTC	CASSPPYRERQYF
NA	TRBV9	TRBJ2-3	TGTGCCAGCAGCGTAGTGAGTGATACGCAGTATTTT	CASSVVSDTQYF
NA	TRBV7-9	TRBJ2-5	TGTGCCAGCAGCCCTCCCTTACAACAAGAGACCCAGTACTTC	CASSPPLQQETQYF
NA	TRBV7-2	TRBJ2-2	TGTGCCAGCAGCTTAGACACGGCGGGTAGGGAGCTGTTTTTT	CASSLDTAGRELFF
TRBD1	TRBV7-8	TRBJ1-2	TGTGCCAGCAGCGTAGACAGAAGGCGACAGGGGGCAGTCGGCTACACCTTC	CASSVDRRRQGAVGYTF
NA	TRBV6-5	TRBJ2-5	TGTGCCAGCAGTTACTCGCCGGGGTTAGGAGAGACCCAGTACTTC	CASSYSPGLGETQYF
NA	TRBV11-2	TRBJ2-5	TGTGCCAGCAGCATAGGGGGGGGGAGAGAGACCCAGTACTTC	CASSIGGGRETQYF
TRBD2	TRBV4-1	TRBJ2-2	TGCGCCAGCAGCCAAGGGCGGGGGGGGGACACCGGGGAGCTGTTTTTT	CASSQGRGGDTGELFF
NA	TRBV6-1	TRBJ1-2	TGTGCCAGCAGCCACGACGTTGCTACAGGGCATGGCTACACCTTC	CASSHDVATGHGYTF
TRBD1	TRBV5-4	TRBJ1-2	TGTGCCAGCAGCCCTCCTGGAACAGGGGCGCGATATGGCTACACCTTC	CASSPPGTGARYGYTF
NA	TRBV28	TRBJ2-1	TGTGCCAGCAGTTTATGGAGCGCCAACAATGAGCAGTTCTTC	CASSLWSANNEQFF
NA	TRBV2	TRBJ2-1	TGTGCCAGCAGTGAAGCCCGGCGCGGTTCCTACAATGAGCAGTTCTTC	CASSEARRGSYNEQFF
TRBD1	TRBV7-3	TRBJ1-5	TGTGCCAGCAGCTTAATTTTGGGACAGATCTTACCTAGCAATCAGCCCCAGCATTTT	CASSLILGQILPSNQPQHF
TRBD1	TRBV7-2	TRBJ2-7	TGTGCCAGCAGCCCCGACAGGGGTCTTGCGGAGCAGTACTTC	CASSPDRGLAEQYF
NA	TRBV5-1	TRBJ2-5	TGCGCCAGCAGTTTCTCTGAGACCCAGTACTTC	CASSFSETQYF
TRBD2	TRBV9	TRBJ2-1	TGTGCCAGCAGCGGAGAGACCGGGACTAGCGGCTACAATGAGCAGTTCTTC	CASSGETGTSGYNEQFF
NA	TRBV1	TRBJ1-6	TGCACCATCTACCGGGACACCAAAAGCTCCTATAATTCACCCCTCCACTTT	CTIYRDTKSSYNSPLHF
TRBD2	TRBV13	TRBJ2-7	TGTGCCAGCAGCTTCGGGGGACTAGCGGGGAACTTCGCCTACGAGCAGTACTTC	CASSFGGLAGNFAYEQYF
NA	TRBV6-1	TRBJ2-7	TGTGCCAGCAGTGAAGGGGCGATACCAGGCTACGAGCAGTACTTC	CASSEGAIPGYEQYF
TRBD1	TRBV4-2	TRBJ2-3	TGTGCCAGCAGCCGAAGGACAGGGCCTACCACAGATACGCAGTATTTT	CASSRRTGPTTDTQYF
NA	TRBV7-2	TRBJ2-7	TGTGCCAGCAGCTTCTCGGGTCCCTCCACCTACGAGCAGTACTTC	CASSFSGPSTYEQYF
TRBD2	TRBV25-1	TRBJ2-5	TGTGACAGCAGTGAACCTAGCGGCCAAGAGACCCAGTACTTC	CDSSEPSGQETQYF
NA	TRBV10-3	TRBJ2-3	TGTGCCATGGGGGCAGGGGACACAGATACGCAGTATTTT	CAMGAGDTDTQYF
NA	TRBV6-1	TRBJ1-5	TGTGCCAGCAGTGGACAGTTTAGCAATCAGCCCCAGCATTTT	CASSGQFSNQPQHF
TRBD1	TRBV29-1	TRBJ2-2	TGCAGCGTTGAAGAGGGGACAGGGCCGAACACCGGGGAGCTGTTTTTT	CSVEEGTGPNTGELFF
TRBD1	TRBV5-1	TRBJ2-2	TGCGCCAGCAGGACAGGGATCGGTTTCACCGGGGAGCTGTTTTTT	CASRTGIGFTGELFF
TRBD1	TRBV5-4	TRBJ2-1	TGTGCCAGCAGTAAGGACAGGGTCGGTGAGCAGTTCTTC	CASSKDRVGEQFF
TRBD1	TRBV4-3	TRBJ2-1	TGCGCCAGCAGCCAAAAGCGAGGGACAGTGTCCAATGAGCAGTTCTTC	CASSQKRGTVSNEQFF
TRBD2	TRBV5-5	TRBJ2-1	TGTGCCAGCAGCCTAGCGGGAGGGCTCTACAATGAGCAGTTCTTC	CASSLAGGLYNEQFF
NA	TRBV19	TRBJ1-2	TGTGCCAGTAGCGACCCGGGACAACATGGCTACACCTTC	CASSDPGQHGYTF
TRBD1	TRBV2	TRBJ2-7	TGTGCCAGCAGGACAGGGGGCGCTTACGAGCAGTACTTC	CASRTGGAYEQYF
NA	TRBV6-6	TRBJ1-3	TGTGCCAGCAGTTACTCCGGGATTGTAGACACCATATATTTT	CASSYSGIVDTIYF
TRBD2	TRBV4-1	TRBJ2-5	TGCGCCAGCAGCCAAGATTCCAGCGGGAGGGTAAAGACCCAGTACTTC	CASSQDSSGRVKTQYF
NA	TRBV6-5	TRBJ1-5	TGTGCCAGCAGTTCGTATAGCAATCAGCCCCAGCATTTT	CASSSYSNQPQHF
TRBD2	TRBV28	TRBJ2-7	TGTGCCAGCAGGTACCACAGGGGACGGGGCGGGAGGGACTACGAGCAGTACTTC	CASRYHRGRGGRDYEQYF
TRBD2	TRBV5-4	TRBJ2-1	TGTGTCTCGGCTAGCGGGGGCCCGAGGGGAAACAATGAGCAGTTCTTC	CVSASGGPRGNNEQFF